This T cell receptor (beta chain) was captured by sequencing in a study of shared clonotypes between healthy human individuals. Across the whole study: The plates for each donor numbered three CD4 naive, three CD4 memory, two CD8 naive and one CD8 memory.

It was into CD45RA+ naive and CD45RA-negative memory subsets that the CD4+ cells were split. A word on this clone: The antigen is unknown.

Study findings and constraints: Several donors held about 5% of naive CD4 clonotypes in common. Naive subsets tended to show greater estimated richness than memory subsets.

The data were produced by immunoSEQ multiplex PCR, yet TCRdb's version contains in-frame clones alone and is incomplete. Of 2,500,000 or so clones in the sample, around nine tenths were seen once. The CDR3 contains 14 residues. V was cut by 3 bases and J by 5 bases, with 10 bases left in between. The germline gives CDR1 MNHNS, CDR2 SASEGT. The chain recombines TRBV6-1 with TRBJ1-4; weak D call: TRBD1 (5 bases). The sample consisted of naive CD4+ T cells sorted from blood. This sample's subset: CD45RA+ positively selected. The sequence was collected from a man aged 18 to 35 in good health. CDR3 sequence: CASSEKGPNEKLFF. CDR3 nucleotide sequence: TGTGCCAGCAGTGAGAAGGGGCCGAATGAAAAACTGTTTTTT.